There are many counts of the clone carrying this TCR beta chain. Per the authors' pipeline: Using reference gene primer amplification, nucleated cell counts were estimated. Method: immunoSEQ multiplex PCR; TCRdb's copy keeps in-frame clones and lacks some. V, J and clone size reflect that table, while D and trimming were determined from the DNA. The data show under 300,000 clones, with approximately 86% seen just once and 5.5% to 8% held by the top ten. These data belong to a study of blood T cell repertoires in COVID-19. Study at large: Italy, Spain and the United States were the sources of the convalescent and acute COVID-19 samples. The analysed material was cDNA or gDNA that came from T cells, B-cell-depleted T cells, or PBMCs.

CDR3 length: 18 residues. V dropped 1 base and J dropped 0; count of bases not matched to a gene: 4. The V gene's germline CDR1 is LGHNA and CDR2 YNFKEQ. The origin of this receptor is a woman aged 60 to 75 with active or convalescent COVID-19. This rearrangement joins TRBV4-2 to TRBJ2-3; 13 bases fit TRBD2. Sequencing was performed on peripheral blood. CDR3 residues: CASSQGGLAGRSTDTQYF. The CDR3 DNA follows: TGTGCCAGCAGCCAAGGGGGACTAGCGGGAAGAAGCACAGATACGCAGTATTTT.